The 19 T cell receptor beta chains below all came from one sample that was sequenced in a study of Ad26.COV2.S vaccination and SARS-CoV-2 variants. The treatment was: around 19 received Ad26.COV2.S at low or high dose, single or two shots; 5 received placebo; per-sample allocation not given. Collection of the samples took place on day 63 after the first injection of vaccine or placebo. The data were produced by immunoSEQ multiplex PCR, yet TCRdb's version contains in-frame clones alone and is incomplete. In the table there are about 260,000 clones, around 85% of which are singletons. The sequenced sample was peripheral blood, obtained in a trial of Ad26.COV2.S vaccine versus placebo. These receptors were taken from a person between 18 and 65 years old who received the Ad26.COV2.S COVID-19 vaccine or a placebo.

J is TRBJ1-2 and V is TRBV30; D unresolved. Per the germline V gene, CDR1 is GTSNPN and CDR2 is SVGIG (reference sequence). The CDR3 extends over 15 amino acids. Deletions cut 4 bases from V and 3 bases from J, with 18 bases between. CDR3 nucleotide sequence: TGTGCCTGGAAAGTTATGACCCTAGAAGACTATGGCTACACCTTC. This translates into CAWKVMTLEDYGYTF.

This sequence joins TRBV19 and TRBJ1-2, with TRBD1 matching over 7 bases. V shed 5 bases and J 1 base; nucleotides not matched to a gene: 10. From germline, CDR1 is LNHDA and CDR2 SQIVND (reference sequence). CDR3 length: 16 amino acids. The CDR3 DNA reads TGTGCCAGTAGTTCACAGTCCGGGACAGATAACTATGGCTACACCTTC. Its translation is CASSSQSGTDNYGYTF.

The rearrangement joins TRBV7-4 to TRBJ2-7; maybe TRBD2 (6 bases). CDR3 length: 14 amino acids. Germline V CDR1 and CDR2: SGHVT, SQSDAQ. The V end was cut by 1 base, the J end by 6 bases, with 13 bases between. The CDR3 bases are TGTGCCAGCAGCTTAGGGGTACTAGCCAGCGAGCAGTACGTC. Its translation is CASSLGVLASEQYV.

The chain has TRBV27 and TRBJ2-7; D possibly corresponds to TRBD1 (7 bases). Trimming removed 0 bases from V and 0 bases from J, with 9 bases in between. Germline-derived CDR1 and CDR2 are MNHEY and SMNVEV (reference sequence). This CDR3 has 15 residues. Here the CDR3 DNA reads TGTGCCAGCAGTTTATCTCAGGGGGGCTCCTACGAGCAGTACTTC. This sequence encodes CASSLSQGGSYEQYF.

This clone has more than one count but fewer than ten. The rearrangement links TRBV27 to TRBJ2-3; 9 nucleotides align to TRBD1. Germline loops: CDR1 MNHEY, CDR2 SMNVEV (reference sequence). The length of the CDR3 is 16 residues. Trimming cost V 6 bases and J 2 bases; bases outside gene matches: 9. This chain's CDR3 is CASRLNRGQYTDTQYF. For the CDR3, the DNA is TGTGCCAGCAGGCTAAACAGGGGGCAATACACAGATACGCAGTATTTT.

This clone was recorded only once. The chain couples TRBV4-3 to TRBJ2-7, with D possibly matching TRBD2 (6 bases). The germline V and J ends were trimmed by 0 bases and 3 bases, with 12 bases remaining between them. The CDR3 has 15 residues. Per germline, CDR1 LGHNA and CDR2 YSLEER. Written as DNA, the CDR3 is TGCGCCAGCAGCCAAGATCTAGGGAGGTTCTACGAGCAGTACTTC. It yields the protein CASSQDLGRFYEQYF.

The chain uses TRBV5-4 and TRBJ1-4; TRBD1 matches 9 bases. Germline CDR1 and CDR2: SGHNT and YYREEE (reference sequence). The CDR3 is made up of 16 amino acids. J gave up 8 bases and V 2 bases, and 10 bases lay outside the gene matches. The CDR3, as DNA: TGTGCCAGCAGCTTAGGTCCAGACAGGGGGAAAGAAAAACTGTTTTTT. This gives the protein CASSLGPDRGKEKLFF. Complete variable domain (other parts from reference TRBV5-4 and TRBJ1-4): ETGVTQSPTHLIKTRGQQVTLRCSSQSGHNTVSWYQQALGQGPQFIFQYYREEENGRGNFPPRFSGLQFPNYSSELNVNALELDDSALYLCASSLGPDRGKEKLFFGSGTQLSVL.

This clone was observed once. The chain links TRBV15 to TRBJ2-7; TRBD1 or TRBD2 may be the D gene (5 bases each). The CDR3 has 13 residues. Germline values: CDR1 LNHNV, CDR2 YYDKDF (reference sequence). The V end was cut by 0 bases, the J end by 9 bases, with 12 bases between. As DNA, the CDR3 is TGTGCCACCAGCAGAGATCGGGGACGGCCGCAGTACGTC. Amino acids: CATSRDRGRPQYV.

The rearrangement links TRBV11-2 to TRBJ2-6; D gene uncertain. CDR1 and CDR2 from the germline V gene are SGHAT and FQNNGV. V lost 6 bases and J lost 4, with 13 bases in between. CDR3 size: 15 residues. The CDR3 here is CASRKDLAGANVLTF. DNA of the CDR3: TGTGCCAGCAGAAAAGACCTGGCGGGGGCCAACGTCCTGACTTTC.

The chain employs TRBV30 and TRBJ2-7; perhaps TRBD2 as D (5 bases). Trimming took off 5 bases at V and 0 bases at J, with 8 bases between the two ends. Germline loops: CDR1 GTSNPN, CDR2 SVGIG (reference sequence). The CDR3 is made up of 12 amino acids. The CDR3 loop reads CAWRGLSYEQYF. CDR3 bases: TGTGCCTGGCGGGGTCTCTCCTACGAGCAGTACTTC.

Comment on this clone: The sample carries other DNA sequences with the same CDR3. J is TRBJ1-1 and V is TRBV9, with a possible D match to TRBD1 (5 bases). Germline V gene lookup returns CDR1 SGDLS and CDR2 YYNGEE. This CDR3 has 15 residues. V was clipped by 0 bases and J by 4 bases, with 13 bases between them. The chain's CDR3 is CASSVVGGRGTEAFF. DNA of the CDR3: TGTGCCAGCAGCGTAGTAGGAGGGAGGGGCACTGAAGCTTTCTTT.

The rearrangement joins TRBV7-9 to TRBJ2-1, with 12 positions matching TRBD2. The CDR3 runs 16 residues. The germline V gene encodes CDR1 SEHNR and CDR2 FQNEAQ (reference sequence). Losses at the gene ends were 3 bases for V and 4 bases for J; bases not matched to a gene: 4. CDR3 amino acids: CASSFPGLAGYNEQFF. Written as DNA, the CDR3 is TGTGCCAGCAGCTTCCCGGGACTAGCGGGTTACAATGAGCAGTTCTTC.

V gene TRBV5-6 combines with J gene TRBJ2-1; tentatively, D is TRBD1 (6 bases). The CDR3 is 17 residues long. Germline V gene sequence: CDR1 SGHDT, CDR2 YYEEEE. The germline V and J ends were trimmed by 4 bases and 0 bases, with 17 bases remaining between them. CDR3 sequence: CASSAIQGLSSYNEQFF. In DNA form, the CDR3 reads TGTGCCAGCAGCGCGATACAGGGCCTAAGCTCCTACAATGAGCAGTTCTTC.

The CDR3 DNA is TGCGCCAGCAGCCCAGACAGGAGCTCCTACAATGAGCAGTTCTTC. This encodes CASSPDRSSYNEQFF. The rearrangement links TRBV4-1 to TRBJ2-1; TRBD1 is a possible D gene (6 bases). Trimming left V 4 bases short and J 0 bases short, with 10 bases between. Germline-derived CDR1 and CDR2 are MGHRA and YSYEKL. The CDR3 sequence is 15 residues long.

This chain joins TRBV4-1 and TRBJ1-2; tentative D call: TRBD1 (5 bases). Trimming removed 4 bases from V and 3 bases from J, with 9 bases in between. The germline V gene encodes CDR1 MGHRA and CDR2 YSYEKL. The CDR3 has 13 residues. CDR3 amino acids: CASSRGTDYGYTF. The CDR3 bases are TGCGCCAGCAGCCGGGGGACGGACTATGGCTACACCTTC.

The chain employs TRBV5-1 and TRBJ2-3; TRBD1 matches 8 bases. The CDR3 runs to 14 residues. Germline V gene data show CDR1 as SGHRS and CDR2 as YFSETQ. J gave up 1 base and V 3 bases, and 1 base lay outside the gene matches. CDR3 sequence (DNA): TGCGCCAGCAGCTCGGACAGGGGCACAGATACGCAGTATTTT. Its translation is CASSSDRGTDTQYF.

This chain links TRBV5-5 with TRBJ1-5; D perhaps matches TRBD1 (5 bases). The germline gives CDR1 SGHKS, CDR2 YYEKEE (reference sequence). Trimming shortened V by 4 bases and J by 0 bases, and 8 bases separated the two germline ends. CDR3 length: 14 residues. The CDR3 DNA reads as TGTGCCAGCAGCCCAGGACATAGCAATCAGCCCCAGCATTTT. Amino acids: CASSPGHSNQPQHF.

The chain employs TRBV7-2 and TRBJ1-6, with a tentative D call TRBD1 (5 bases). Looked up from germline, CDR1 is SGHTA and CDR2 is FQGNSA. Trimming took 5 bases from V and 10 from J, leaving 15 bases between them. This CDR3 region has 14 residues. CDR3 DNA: TGTGCCAGCAGCCCGCAGGGCTTTGGATCACCCCTCCACTTT. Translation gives CASSPQGFGSPLHF. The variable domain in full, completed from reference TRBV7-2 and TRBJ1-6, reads GAGVSQSPSNKVTEKGKDVELRCDPISGHTALYWYRQSLGQGLEFLIYFQGNSAPDKSGLPSDRFSAERTGGSVSTLTIQRTQQEDSAVYLCASSPQGFGSPLHFGNGTRLTVT.

The CDR3 DNA is TGTGCCAGTACCCCGCTCAGTTCAGGGGTCGGCTACACCTTC. It specifies CASTPLSSGVGYTF. The V and J genes are TRBV19 and TRBJ1-2, with a possible D match to TRBD1 (6 bases). CDR1 is LNHDA, CDR2 SQIVND, per germline (reference sequence). This CDR3 comprises 14 residues. V was pared by 7 bases and J by 8 bases, with 20 bases between. Full variable domain (remainder filled in from reference TRBV19 and TRBJ1-2): DGGITQSPKYLFRKEGQNVTLSCEQNLNHDAMYWYRQDPGQGLRLIYYSQIVNDFQKGDIAEGYSVSREKKESFPLTVTSAQKNPTAFYLCASTPLSSGVGYTFGSGTRLTVV.